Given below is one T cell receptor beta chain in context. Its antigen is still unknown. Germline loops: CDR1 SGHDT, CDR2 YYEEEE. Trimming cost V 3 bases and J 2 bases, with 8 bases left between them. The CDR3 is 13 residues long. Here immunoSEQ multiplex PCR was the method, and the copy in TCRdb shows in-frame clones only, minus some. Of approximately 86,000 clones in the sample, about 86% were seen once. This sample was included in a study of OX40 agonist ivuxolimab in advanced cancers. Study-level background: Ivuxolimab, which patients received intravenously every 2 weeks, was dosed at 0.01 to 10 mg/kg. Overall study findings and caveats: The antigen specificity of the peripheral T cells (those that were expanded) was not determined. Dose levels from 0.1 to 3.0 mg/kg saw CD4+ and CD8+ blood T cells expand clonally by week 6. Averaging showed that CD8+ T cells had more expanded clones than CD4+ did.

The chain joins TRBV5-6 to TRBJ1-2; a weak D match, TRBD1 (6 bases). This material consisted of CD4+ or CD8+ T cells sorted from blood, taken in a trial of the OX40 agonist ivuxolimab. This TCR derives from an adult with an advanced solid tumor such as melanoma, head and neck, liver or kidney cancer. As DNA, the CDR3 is TGTGCCAGCAGCTATACAGGGAACTATGGCTACACCTTC. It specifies CASSYTGNYGYTF.